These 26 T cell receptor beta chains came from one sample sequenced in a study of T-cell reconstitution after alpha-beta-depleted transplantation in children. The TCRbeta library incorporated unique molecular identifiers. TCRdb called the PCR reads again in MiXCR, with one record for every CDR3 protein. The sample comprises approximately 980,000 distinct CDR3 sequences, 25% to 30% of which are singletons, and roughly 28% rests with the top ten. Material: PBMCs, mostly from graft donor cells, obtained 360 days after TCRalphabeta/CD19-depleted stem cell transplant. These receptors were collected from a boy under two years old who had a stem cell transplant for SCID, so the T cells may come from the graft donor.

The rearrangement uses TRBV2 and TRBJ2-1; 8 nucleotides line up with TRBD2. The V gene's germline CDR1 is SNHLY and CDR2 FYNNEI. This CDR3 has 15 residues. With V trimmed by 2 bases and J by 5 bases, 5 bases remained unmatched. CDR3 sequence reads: CASSELAGGDNEQFF. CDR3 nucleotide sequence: TGTGCCAGCAGTGAATTGGCGGGGGGCGACAATGAGCAGTTCTTC.

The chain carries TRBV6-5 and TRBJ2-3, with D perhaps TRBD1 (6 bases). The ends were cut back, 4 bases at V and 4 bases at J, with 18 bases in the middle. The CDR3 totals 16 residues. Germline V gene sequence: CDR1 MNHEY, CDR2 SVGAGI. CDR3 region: CASSSFRGLGSDTQYF. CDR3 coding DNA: TGTGCCAGCAGTTCGTTCAGGGGCCTCGGATCAGATACGCAGTATTTT.

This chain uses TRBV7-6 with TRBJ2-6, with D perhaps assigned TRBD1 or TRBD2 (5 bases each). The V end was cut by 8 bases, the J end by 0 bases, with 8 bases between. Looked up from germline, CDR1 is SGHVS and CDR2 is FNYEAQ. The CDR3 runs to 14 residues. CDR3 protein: CASLRGSGANVLTF. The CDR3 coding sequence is TGTGCCAGCCTGAGGGGCTCTGGGGCCAACGTCCTGACTTTC.

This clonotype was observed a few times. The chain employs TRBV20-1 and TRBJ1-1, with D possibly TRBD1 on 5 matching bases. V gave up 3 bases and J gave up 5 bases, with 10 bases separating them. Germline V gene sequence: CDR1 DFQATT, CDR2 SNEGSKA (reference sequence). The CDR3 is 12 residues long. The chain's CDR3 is CSARAGMTEAFF. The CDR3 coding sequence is TGCAGTGCTAGGGCAGGGATGACTGAAGCTTTCTTT.

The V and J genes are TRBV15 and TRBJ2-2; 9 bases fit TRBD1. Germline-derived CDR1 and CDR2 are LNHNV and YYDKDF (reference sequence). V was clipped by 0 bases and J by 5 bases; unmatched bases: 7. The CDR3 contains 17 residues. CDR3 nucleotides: TGTGCCACCAGCAGAGATTTTGGACAGGGGAGTACCGGGGAGCTGTTTTTT. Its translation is CATSRDFGQGSTGELFF.

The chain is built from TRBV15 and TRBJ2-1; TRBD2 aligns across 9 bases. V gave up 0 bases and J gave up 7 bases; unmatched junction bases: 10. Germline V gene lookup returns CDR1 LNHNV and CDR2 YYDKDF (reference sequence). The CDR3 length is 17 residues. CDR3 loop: CATSRDRVAGGRNEQFF. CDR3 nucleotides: TGTGCCACCAGCAGAGATCGGGTGGCGGGGGGGCGAAATGAGCAGTTCTTC.

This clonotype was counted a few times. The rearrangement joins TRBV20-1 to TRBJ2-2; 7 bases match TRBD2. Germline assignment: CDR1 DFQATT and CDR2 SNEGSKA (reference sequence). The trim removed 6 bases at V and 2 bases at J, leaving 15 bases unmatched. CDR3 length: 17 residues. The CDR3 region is CSARREGRGRNTGELFF. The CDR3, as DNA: TGCAGTGCCAGGAGGGAGGGAAGGGGTAGAAACACCGGGGAGCTGTTTTTT.

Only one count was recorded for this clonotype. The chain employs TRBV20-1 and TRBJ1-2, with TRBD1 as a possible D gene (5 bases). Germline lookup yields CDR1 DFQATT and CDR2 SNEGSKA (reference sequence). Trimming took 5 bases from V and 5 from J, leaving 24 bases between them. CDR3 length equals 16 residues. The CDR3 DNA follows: TGCAGTGCTCTCCGGGACGTAGGAGTGGCTGCGTATGGCTACACCTTC. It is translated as CSALRDVGVAAYGYTF.

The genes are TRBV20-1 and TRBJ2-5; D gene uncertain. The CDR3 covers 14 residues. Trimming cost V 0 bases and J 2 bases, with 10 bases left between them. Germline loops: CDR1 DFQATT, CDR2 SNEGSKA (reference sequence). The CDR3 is CSARDEPIQETQYF. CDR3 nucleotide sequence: TGCAGTGCTAGAGATGAACCCATACAAGAGACCCAGTACTTC.

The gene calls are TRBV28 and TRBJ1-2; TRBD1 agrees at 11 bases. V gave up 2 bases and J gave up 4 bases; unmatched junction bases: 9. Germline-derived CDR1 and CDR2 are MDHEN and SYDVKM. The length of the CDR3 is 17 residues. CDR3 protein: CASSLRTGGVGSYGYTF. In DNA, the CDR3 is TGTGCCAGCAGTTTAAGGACAGGGGGCGTCGGATCCTATGGCTACACCTTC.

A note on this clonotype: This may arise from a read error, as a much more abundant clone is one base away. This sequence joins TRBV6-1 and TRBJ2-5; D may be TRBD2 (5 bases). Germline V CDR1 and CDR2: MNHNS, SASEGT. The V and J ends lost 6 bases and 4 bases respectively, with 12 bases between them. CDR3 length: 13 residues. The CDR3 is CASSRGWGETQYF. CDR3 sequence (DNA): TGTGCCAGCAGCCGCGGGTGGGGAGAGACCCAGTACTTC.

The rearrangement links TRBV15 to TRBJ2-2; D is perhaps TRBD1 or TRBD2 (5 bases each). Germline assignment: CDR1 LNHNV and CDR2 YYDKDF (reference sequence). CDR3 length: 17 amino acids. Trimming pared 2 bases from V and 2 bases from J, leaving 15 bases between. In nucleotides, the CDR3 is TGTGCCACCAGCAGACAACTTCGGGACCGCAACACCGGGGAGCTGTTTTTT. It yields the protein CATSRQLRDRNTGELFF.

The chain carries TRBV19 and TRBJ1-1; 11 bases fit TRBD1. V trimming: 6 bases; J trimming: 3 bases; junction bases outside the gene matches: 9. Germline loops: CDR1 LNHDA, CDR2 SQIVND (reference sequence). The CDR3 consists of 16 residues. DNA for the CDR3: TGTGCCAGTAGCGGGCGGACAGGGGGCGTAGACACTGAAGCTTTCTTT. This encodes CASSGRTGGVDTEAFF.

CDR3 sequence (DNA): TGTGCCAGCAGCCGACGTCGGGCGGCCTACAATGAGCAGTTCTTC. It yields the protein CASSRRRAAYNEQFF. The chain has TRBV12-3 or TRBV12-4 and TRBJ2-1; D remains unclear. Between the trimmed V and J ends, which lost 6 bases and 2 bases, there was a span of 14 bases. The CDR3 runs to 15 residues.

The CDR3 sequence: CASILGMTGGDGYTF. The CDR3 DNA reads TGTGCCAGCATCCTTGGGATGACAGGGGGCGATGGCTACACCTTC. This chain uses TRBV12-3 or TRBV12-4 with TRBJ1-2; 10 nucleotides agree with TRBD1. This CDR3 is built from 15 residues. The V segment lost 7 bases and the J segment 6 bases; nucleotides outside the gene matches: 11.

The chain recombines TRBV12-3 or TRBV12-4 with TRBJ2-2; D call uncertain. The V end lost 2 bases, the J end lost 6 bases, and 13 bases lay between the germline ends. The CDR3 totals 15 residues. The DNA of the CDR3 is TGTGCCAGCAGTTTAATCCTCCGGGTCGCCGGGGAGCTGTTTTTT. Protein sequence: CASSLILRVAGELFF.

In DNA form, the CDR3 reads TGCGCCAGCAGCCCCGACTCCACTAACTATGGCTACACCTTC. It specifies CASSPDSTNYGYTF. The J gene is TRBJ1-2, the V gene TRBV5-1; no reliable D call. The CDR3 consists of 14 residues. Trimming removed 4 bases at V and 0 bases at J, with 10 bases between. Germline V lookup: CDR1 SGHRS, CDR2 YFSETQ. Variable domain in full (rest from reference TRBV5-1 and TRBJ1-2): KAGVTQTPRYLIKTRGQQVTLSCSPISGHRSVSWYQQTPGQGLQFLFEYFSETQRNKGNFPGRFSGRQFSNSRSEMNVSTLELGDSALYLCASSPDSTNYGYTFGSGTRLTVV.

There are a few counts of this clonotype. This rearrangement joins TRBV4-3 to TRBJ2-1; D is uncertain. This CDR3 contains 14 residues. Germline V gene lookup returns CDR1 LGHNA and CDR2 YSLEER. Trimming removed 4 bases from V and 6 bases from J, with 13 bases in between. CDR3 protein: CASSPYIGANEQFF. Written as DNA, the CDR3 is TGCGCCAGCAGCCCGTACATCGGAGCCAATGAGCAGTTCTTC.

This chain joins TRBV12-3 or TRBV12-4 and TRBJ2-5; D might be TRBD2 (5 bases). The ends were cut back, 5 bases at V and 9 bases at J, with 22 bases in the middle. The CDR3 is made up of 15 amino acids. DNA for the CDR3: TGTGCCAGCAGTACCCCCGGACCTCTGTTGGAGGCCCAGTACTTC. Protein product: CASSTPGPLLEAQYF.

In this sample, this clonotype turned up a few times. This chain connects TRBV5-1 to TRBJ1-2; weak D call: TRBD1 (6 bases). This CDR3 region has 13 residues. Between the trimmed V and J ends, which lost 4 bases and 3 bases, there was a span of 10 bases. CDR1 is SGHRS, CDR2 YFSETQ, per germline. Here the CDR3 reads CASSEGGDYGYTF. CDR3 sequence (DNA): TGCGCCAGCAGCGAAGGGGGAGACTATGGCTACACCTTC.

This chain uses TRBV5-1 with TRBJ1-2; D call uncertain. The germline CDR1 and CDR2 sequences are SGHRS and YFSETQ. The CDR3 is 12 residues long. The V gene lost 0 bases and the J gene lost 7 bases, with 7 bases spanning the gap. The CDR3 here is CASSLDLLGYTF. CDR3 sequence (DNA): TGCGCCAGCAGCTTGGACCTTCTTGGCTACACCTTC.

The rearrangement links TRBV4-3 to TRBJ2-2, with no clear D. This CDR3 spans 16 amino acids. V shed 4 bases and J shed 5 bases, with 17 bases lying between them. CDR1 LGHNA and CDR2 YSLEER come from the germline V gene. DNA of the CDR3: TGCGCCAGCAGCCCCGGCCTGGGCCACTATACCGGGGAGCTGTTTTTT. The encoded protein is CASSPGLGHYTGELFF.

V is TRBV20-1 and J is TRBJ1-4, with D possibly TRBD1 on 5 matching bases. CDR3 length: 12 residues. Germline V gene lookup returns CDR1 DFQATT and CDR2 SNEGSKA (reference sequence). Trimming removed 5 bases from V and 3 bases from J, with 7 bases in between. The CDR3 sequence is CSARQSNEKLFF. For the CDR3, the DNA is TGCAGTGCTCGACAGTCTAATGAAAAACTGTTTTTT.

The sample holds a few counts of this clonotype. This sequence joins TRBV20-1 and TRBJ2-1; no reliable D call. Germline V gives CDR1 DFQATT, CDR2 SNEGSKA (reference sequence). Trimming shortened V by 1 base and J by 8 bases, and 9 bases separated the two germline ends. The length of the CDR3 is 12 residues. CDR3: CSARAIPDEQFF. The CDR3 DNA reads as TGCAGTGCTAGAGCGATCCCCGATGAGCAGTTCTTC.

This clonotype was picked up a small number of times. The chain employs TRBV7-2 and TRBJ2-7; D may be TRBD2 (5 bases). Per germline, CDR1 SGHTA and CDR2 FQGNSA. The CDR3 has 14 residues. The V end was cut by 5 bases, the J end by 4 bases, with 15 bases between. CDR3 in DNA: TGTGCCAGCAGCGCCCGCGTACGAGGGTACGAGCAGTACTTC. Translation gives CASSARVRGYEQYF.

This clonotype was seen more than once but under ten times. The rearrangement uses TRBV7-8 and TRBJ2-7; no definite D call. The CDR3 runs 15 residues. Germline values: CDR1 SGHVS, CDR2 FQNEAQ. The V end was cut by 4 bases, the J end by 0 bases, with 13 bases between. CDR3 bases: TGTGCCAGCAGCTCCCGAGGCGCCACCTCCTACGAGCAGTACTTC. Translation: CASSSRGATSYEQYF.